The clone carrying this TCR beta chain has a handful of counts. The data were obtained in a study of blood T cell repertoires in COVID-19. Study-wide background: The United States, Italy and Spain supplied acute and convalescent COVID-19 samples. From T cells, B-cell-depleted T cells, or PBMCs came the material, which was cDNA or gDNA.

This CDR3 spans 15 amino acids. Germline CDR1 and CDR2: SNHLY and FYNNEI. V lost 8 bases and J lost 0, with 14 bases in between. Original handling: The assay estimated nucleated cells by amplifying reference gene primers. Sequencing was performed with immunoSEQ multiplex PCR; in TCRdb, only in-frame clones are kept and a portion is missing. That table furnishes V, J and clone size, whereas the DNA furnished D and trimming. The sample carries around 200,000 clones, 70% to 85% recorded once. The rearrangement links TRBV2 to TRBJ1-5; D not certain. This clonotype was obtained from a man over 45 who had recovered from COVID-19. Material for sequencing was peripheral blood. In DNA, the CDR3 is TGTGCCAGCCGTCGCGGGATGGGTAGCAATCAGCCCCAGCATTTT. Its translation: CASRRGMGSNQPQHF.